This entry is about one TCR beta chain. Its antigen remains unknown. The data were taken from a study of graft-versus-host responses after intestinal transplantation. The study, taken as a whole, reports: Where graft-donor T cell macrochimerism was present, patients had high graft-versus-host to host-versus-graft clonal ratios in allografts. Early post-transplant HvG declines were associated with peak circulating GvH clone levels.

Generated by immunoSEQ multiplex PCR, the TCRdb table keeps only in-frame clones and is missing some. The sample holds around 100,000 clones, 93% seen once. Trimming left V 5 bases short and J 12 bases short, with 14 bases between. The CDR3 has 12 residues. Germline CDR1 reads MNHEY; CDR2 reads SMNVEV (reference sequence). Sequencing used unstimulated CD8+ T cells sorted from spleen or lymph node cells, obtained before intestinal transplant. The source of this sequence is a human donor who received an intestinal transplant. This sequence joins TRBV27 and TRBJ2-1, with D perhaps being TRBD1 or TRBD2 (5 bases each). Written as DNA, the CDR3 is TGTGCCAGCAGTCCCGGGGCAGTTCGGCAGTTCTTC. The encoded protein is CASSPGAVRQFF.